This TCR beta chain derives from a study of identical twins. Points from the study as a whole: With monozygotic twins, out-of-frame TCR alpha sharing exceeded what models estimated. The study based its conclusions on cross-sectional statistical analysis and did not follow the same donors.

There are a few counts of this clonotype. Its cognate antigen is unknown. A read error may account for a junction end that differs from germline. The CDR3 covers 16 residues. Each CDR3 protein is one row after TCRdb ran MiXCR on the 5' RACE reads. The sample has approximately 670,000 distinct CDR3 sequences, less than 7% seen once. All of the donors were Caucasians in good health. Specimen: naive T cells sorted from blood. The clonotype comes from a man aged 18 to 35 in good health. The V call is TRBV12-3 or TRBV12-4, the J call TRBJ2-7; D remains ambiguous. This CDR3 reads CASSPSTAVRSNEQCF. Here the CDR3 DNA reads TGTGCCAGCAGTCCCTCGACTGCCGTGAGATCCAACGAGCAGTGCTTC.